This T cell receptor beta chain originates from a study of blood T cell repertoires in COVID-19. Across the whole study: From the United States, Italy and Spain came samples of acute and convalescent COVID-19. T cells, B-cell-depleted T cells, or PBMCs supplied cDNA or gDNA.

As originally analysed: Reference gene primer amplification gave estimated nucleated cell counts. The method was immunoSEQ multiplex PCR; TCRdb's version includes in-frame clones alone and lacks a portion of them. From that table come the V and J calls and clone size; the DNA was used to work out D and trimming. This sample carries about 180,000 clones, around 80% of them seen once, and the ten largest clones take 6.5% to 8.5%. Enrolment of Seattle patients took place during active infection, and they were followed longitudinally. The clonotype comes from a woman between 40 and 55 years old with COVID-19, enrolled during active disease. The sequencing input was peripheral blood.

The CDR3 sequence is CASSQDLGSRTNTEAFF. DNA of the CDR3: TGTGCCAGCAGCCAAGATCTTGGCAGTCGGACTAACACTGAAGCTTTCTTT. The V gene is TRBV4-2, the J gene TRBJ1-1, with unresolved D. CDR3 length equals 17 residues. Per germline, CDR1 LGHNA and CDR2 YNFKEQ. The V end was cut by 0 bases, the J end by 2 bases, with 16 bases between.